This T cell receptor (beta chain) was captured by sequencing in a study of CD8+CD57+ T cells in acquired aplastic anemia listed by TCRdb under 2018. About the full investigation: DNA extracted from sorted CD4+ and CD8+ cells had a mean of about 3.2 ug, with a range of roughly 0.2 to 27.4 ug. An average of around 10 million reads for CD4+ cells and approximately 12 million reads for CD8+ cells was obtained from healthy donor samples.

The full study reports these points: Between patients and healthy controls, no significant difference in CD8+ Simpson's diversity was found (P=0.060). Twenty-nine CD8+ CDR3 sequences were found to be shared between patients and controls, but these sequences appeared to be highly expressed in patients and within the immunodominant clones of the patients.

As concerns this clonotype: No antigen is known for it. Base qualities are not recorded, but no much larger clone differs from it by a single base.

Genomic DNA was used as template for profiling of TCR beta VDJ combinations and CDR3 sequences. An Illumina HiSeq 2000 was the platform used for TCR repertoire sequencing. The study's processing was this. Repertoires were assessed using TRBV/TRBJ rearrangement plots, CDR3 size and DJ length profiles, and Simpson's diversity index. Whichever DNA sequence was most abundant in the deep sequencing data was defined as the immunodominant clone. CDR3 amino acid sequences were checked for sharing across subjects and were also compared against the VDJdb database and published repertoires. The public reads were reanalyzed by TCRdb: fastp trimming at Q25, MiXCR alignment, in-frame beta chains only. A single entry per CDR3 protein holds the most common genes and DNA from its merged rows. What appears here as the V and J calls and clone size reflects TCRdb's work, not the paper's. The sample table records about 170,000 distinct CDR3 sequences; roughly 63% of these occur just once. The leading ten clones occupy 45% of the sample.

The junction shows trimming of 6 bases on V and 1 base on J, and the gene matches do not reach 5 bases of it. The CDR3 has 14 amino acids, counting the end cysteine and phenylalanine. Only the CDR3 DNA is retained, 42 bases long and in frame from the first base. The germline V gene provides CDR1 SNHLY and CDR2 FYNNEI. In the study, sorted CD4+ and CD8+ blood T cells from patients with severe aplastic anemia and from healthy subjects underwent deep sequencing of TCR repertoires. Ficoll-Paque density gradient centrifugation was used to isolate peripheral blood mononuclear cells. Before DNA was extracted, CD4+ and CD8+ T cells were sorted using either FACS or magnetic beads.

Material: sorted CD4+, CD8+, or CD8+CD57+ T cells (not recorded which) from PBMCs. The rearrangement joined TRBV2 to TRBJ1-2; 7 nucleotides in the junction match TRBD1. This receptor was obtained from a human donor in good health. The DNA reads TGTGCCAGCAGGGAGGACAGGATTAACTATGGCTACACCTTC. Its translation reads: CASREDRINYGYTF.